This record looks at one T cell receptor beta chain sequence and its context. Its antigen is unknown. The data derive from a study of shared clonotypes between healthy human individuals. Study-level findings and limits: Among non-shared clonotypes, generation probabilities were lower than among those shared by all four donors. Clonotype sharing among donors was expected to depend on sequencing depth.

Selected positively for CCR7 and CD45RO-negative, naive CD8 cells excluded terminally differentiated effector memory CD45RA+ cells. Replicate PCRs for sorted subsets used roughly 200 ng DNA; this equaled 25,000 to 30,000 T cell genomes. Using immunoSEQ multiplex PCR, the repertoire was profiled, and TCRdb retains in-frame clones only, with some absent. This table has millions of clones, 85% to 95% appearing once. Germline CDR1 is SEHNR and CDR2 is FQNEAQ (reference sequence). The length of the CDR3 is 15 residues. Trimming left V 0 bases short and J 0 bases short, with 7 bases between. The genes are TRBV7-9 and TRBJ2-3; no clear D. The source of this sequence is a man aged 18 to 30 in good health. Sequenced material: naive CD8+ T cells sorted from blood. The CDR3 region has the DNA TGTGCCAGCAGCTTAGCCCCGTTGAGCACAGATACGCAGTATTTT. Translating gives CASSLAPLSTDTQYF.